Shown below are 10 T cell receptor beta chains from a single sample sequenced in a study of T cell repertoires in cytomegalovirus infection. TCRdb ran MiXCR on the reads and lists one entry per CDR3 protein. The sample includes around 450,000 distinct CDR3 sequences, approximately 30% seen only once; the top ten take approximately 15%. Sequenced material: PBMCs. These receptors were collected from a human donor in good health (CMV status not recorded). Some clones in this sample may be carry-over from other donors' samples.

V usage is TRBV4-1 and J usage is TRBJ2-7, with no clear D. Trimming removed 4 bases at V and 1 base at J, with 17 bases between. Germline CDR1 reads MGHRA; CDR2 reads YSYEKL. This CDR3 spans 16 amino acids. DNA of the CDR3: TGCGCCAGCAGCCCGGGTGAGGTAGGGTTTTCCTACGAGCAGTACTTC. Translation gives CASSPGEVGFSYEQYF.

This clonotype was observed at least ten times. The V gene is TRBV28, the J gene TRBJ1-5, with D hard to call. CDR1 is MDHEN, CDR2 SYDVKM, per germline. Trimming cost V 4 bases and J 4 bases, with 5 bases left between them. CDR3 length: 12 residues. CDR3 protein: CASSSRNQPQHF. Written as DNA, the CDR3 is TGTGCCAGCAGTTCCCGAAATCAGCCCCAGCATTTT.

V gene TRBV20-1 combines with J gene TRBJ2-1; 7 bases agree with TRBD2. The germline CDR1 and CDR2 sequences are DFQATT and SNEGSKA (reference sequence). J gave up 0 bases and V 6 bases, and 8 bases lay outside the gene matches. The CDR3 consists of 15 residues. The CDR3 coding sequence is TGCAGTGCGACTGGACTAGTCCGCTCCTACAATGAGCAGTTCTTC. It codes for CSATGLVRSYNEQFF.

The table lists this clonotype with a few counts. This CDR3 is CASSSKRGGYVSYNEQFF. CDR3 bases: TGTGCCAGCAGTTCTAAGCGGGGGGGCTATGTTTCCTACAATGAGCAGTTCTTC. V gene TRBV12-3 or TRBV12-4 combines with J gene TRBJ2-1, with 10 bases lining up with TRBD2. Germline trimming cut 4 bases from V and 1 base from J; bases unmatched to any gene: 10. This CDR3 has 18 residues.

Turning to this clonotype: Mismatch with germline at one junction end may stem from a read error. The chain is built from TRBV4-1 and TRBJ2-3, with D uncertain. This CDR3 has 13 residues. Germline V gene lookup returns CDR1 MGHRA and CDR2 YSYEKL. The CDR3: CASSPPGSDKQYF. CDR3 sequence (DNA): TGCGCCAGCAGCCCTCCCGGGTCAGATAAGCAGTATTTT.

This clonotype has ten or more counts. The chain carries TRBV12-3 or TRBV12-4 and TRBJ1-5, with TRBD1 as a possible D gene (5 bases). Trimming shortened V by 7 bases and J by 4 bases, and 11 bases separated the two germline ends. CDR3 length: 13 amino acids. CDR3 coding DNA: TGTGCCAGCACTCCGGGGGGAAATCAGCCCCAGCATTTT. Residues: CASTPGGNQPQHF.

The chain has TRBV2 and TRBJ2-5, with D perhaps TRBD1 or TRBD2 (5 bases each). The germline V and J ends were trimmed by 7 bases and 2 bases, with 20 bases remaining between them. CDR1 is SNHLY, CDR2 FYNNEI, per germline. The CDR3 is made up of 16 amino acids. In nucleotides, the CDR3 is TGTGCCAGCACGGGGCGAATTGGGCTTGGGCAAGAGACCCAGTACTTC. It specifies CASTGRIGLGQETQYF.

With regard to this clonotype: This CDR3 is missing its conserved last phenylalanine or tryptophan, likely due to a read error. J is TRBJ2-1 and V is TRBV11-3; D may be TRBD2 (7 bases). V was cut by 8 bases and J by 8 bases, with 13 bases left in between. CDR1 SGHNT and CDR2 YENEEA come from the germline V gene. The CDR3 runs 12 residues. The CDR3 region has the DNA TGTGCCAGCTCGGGGGCGGGGGATGAGCAGTTCTTA. This gives the protein CASSGAGDEQFL.

This clonotype has a count of ten or more. The chain couples TRBV6-1 to TRBJ2-4; D assignment may be TRBD1 or TRBD2 (5 bases each). The V gene's germline CDR1 is MNHNS and CDR2 SASEGT. CDR3 size: 20 residues. With 2 bases removed from V and 0 bases from J, the gap between germline ends came to 23 bases. CDR3 DNA: TGTGCCAGCAGTGAAAAGGAGCCCGGGGCGTTAGGGCTAGCCAAAAACATTCAGTACTTC. This gives the protein CASSEKEPGALGLAKNIQYF.

About this clonotype: Mismatch with germline at one junction end may stem from a read error. The rearrangement links TRBV5-5 to TRBJ2-2; D uncertain. This CDR3 region has 15 residues. Per germline, CDR1 SGHKS and CDR2 YYEKEE (reference sequence). The CDR3 loop is CDSSLAGYITGELFF. The CDR3 nucleotides read TGTGACAGCAGCTTGGCTGGGTACATCACCGGGGAGCTGTTTTTT. The full variable domain, completed using reference TRBV5-5 and TRBJ2-2, is DAGVTQSPTHLIKTRGQQVTLRCSPISGHKSVSWYQQVLGQGPQFIFQYYEKEERGRGNFPDRFSARQFPNYSSELNVNALLLGDSALYLCDSSLAGYITGELFFGEGSRLTVL.